These T cell receptor beta chains were read from a single sample in a study of T cells in Graves' hyperthyroidism and ophthalmopathy. TCRdb redid the calling of the multiplex PCR reads with MiXCR, one entry per CDR3 protein. Among about 620,000 distinct CDR3 sequences listed, roughly 16% were seen once. The sequencing sample was made of blood. The receptors were sampled from a woman in her twenties or thirties with Graves' hyperthyroidism. Each CDR3 is given with its conserved first and last residue. D genes are given only for firm matches. Where a row states a size, it is once, few, many or the class of an expanded clone; other rows omit it.

D,V,J,size,CDR3,DNA
TRBD1,TRBV19,TRBJ1-5,NA,CASRNQGATLQPQHF,TGTGCCAGTAGAAACCAGGGGGCAACTTTACAGCCCCAGCATTTT
NA,TRBV9,TRBJ2-1,NA,CASSVGLGSEANEQFF,TGTGCCAGCAGCGTAGGACTCGGCTCTGAGGCGAATGAGCAGTTCTTC
TRBD1,TRBV28,TRBJ1-2,many,CASSSARTGEGDGYTF,TGTGCCAGCAGTTCCGCGCGGACAGGGGAGGGTGATGGCTACACCTTC
NA,TRBV28,TRBJ2-3,few,CASSVRSSTDTQYF,TGTGCCAGCAGTGTCAGGAGTAGCACAGATACGCAGTATTTT
NA,TRBV28,TRBJ1-4,few,CASSLGGRSNEKLFF,TGTGCCAGCAGCCTGGGGGGGAGATCTAATGAAAAACTGTTTTTT
NA,TRBV15,TRBJ1-2,NA,CATSSDNYGYTF,TGTGCCACCAGCAGCGACAACTATGGCTACACCTTC
TRBD1,TRBV24-1,TRBJ2-2,many,CATSDRDRVTGELFF,TGTGCCACCAGTGATCGGGACAGGGTCACCGGGGAGCTGTTTTTT
NA,TRBV12-5,TRBJ1-1,many,CASGFVEQGRNTEAFF,TGTGCTAGTGGGTTCGTCGAACAGGGTAGGAACACTGAAGCTTTCTTT
TRBD2,TRBV5-1,TRBJ2-5,few,CASSLGGGRSQETQYF,TGCGCCAGCAGCTTGGGGGGCGGGAGGTCGCAAGAGACCCAGTACTTC
NA,TRBV6-1,TRBJ2-4,few,CASTTRSRSKNIQYF,TGTGCCAGCACCACCCGCTCGAGGTCCAAAAACATTCAGTACTTC
NA,TRBV7-2,TRBJ2-5,many,CASSLAPIETQYF,TGTGCCAGCAGCTTAGCGCCTATAGAGACCCAGTACTTC
NA,TRBV9,TRBJ2-7,many,CASSGDLGTDEQYF,TGTGCCAGCAGCGGGGACTTGGGCACGGACGAGCAGTACTTC
NA,TRBV20-1,TRBJ1-2,many,CSASDSQGGGYTF,TGCAGTGCTAGCGACAGTCAAGGGGGTGGCTACACCTTC
TRBD1,TRBV6-5,TRBJ2-1,few,CASSRDRTGLNNEQFF,TGTGCCAGCAGTCGAGACCGGACAGGGCTAAACAATGAGCAGTTCTTC
TRBD1,TRBV7-9,TRBJ2-1,NA,CASTSALTGTGGNEQFF,TGTGCCAGCACTTCCGCTTTGACCGGGACAGGGGGCAATGAGCAGTTCTTC
NA,TRBV6-9,TRBJ1-5,NA,CASPAEGYQPQHF,TGTGCCAGTCCGGCAGAGGGCTATCAGCCCCAGCATTTT
TRBD1,TRBV5-6,TRBJ1-1,many,CASSLGDSPLNTEAFF,TGTGCCAGCAGCTTAGGGGACAGTCCCCTGAACACTGAAGCTTTCTTT
NA,TRBV2,TRBJ2-1,few,CASSDTGSYNEQFF,TGTGCCAGCAGTGATACGGGATCCTACAATGAGCAGTTCTTC
NA,TRBV4-1,TRBJ2-1,NA,CASSLLQRDEQFF,TGCGCCAGCAGCCTCCTGCAGCGGGATGAGCAGTTCTTC
NA,TRBV30,TRBJ2-7,many,CAWSKEVEAYF,TGTGCCTGGAGTAAAGAGGTTGAAGCGTACTTC
NA,TRBV7-9,TRBJ2-5,many,CASSLDHRQETQYF,TGTGCCAGCAGCTTAGACCACAGGCAAGAGACCCAGTACTTC
TRBD1,TRBV10-3,TRBJ1-1,many,CAISDTGGIVNTEAFF,TGTGCCATCAGTGACACAGGGGGGATCGTGAACACTGAAGCTTTCTTT
NA,TRBV5-1,TRBJ1-2,many,CASRGSGRIYGYTF,TGCGCCAGCAGGGGATCGGGACGTATCTATGGCTACACCTTC
TRBD2,TRBV2,TRBJ2-1,many,CASNREREESEQFF,TGTGCCAGCAATCGAGAGCGGGAGGAGTCCGAGCAGTTCTTC
NA,TRBV7-8,TRBJ1-5,many,CASSKDSNQPQHF,TGTGCCAGCAGCAAAGACAGCAATCAGCCCCAGCATTTT
NA,TRBV12-3/TRBV12-4,TRBJ2-4,NA,CASGGNIQYF,TGTGCCAGTGGGGGAAACATTCAGTACTTC
NA,TRBV6-2/TRBV6-3,TRBJ2-1,many,CASSPGPLYNEQFF,TGTGCCAGCAGTCCGGGACCGCTTTACAATGAGCAGTTCTTC
NA,TRBV6-2/TRBV6-3,TRBJ2-3,few,CASSRWGDTQYF,TGTGCCAGCAGTCGCTGGGGTGATACGCAGTATTTT
TRBD1,TRBV7-9,TRBJ2-7,few,CASSAAGTGAGEQYF,TGTGCCAGCAGCGCGGCCGGGACAGGAGCCGGCGAGCAGTACTTC
NA,TRBV4-2,TRBJ2-2,NA,CASSQEGGAGELFF,TGTGCCAGCAGCCAAGAGGGGGGGGCAGGGGAGCTGTTTTTT
NA,TRBV7-3,TRBJ2-2,NA,CASSLSGGFTGELFF,TGTGCCAGCAGCTTATCGGGCGGTTTCACCGGGGAGCTGTTTTTT
TRBD2,TRBV20-1,TRBJ2-7,few,CSASRLAGVYEQYF,TGCAGTGCTAGTCGGCTAGCGGGAGTCTACGAGCAGTACTTC
TRBD2,TRBV30,TRBJ2-3,NA,CAWNRVAGGGTQYF,TGTGCCTGGAATAGGGTAGCGGGAGGCGGTACGCAGTATTTT
NA,TRBV20-1,TRBJ2-5,many,CSAAGWYNQETQYF,TGCAGTGCTGCCGGCTGGTATAACCAAGAGACCCAGTACTTC
NA,TRBV6-1,TRBJ2-2,NA,CASSVRVTGELFF,TGTGCCAGCAGCGTCAGGGTTACCGGGGAGCTGTTTTTT
TRBD2,TRBV28,TRBJ2-4,many,CASSRAGGLGNIQYF,TGTGCCAGCAGTCGAGCGGGAGGCCTTGGAAACATTCAGTACTTC
NA,TRBV28,TRBJ1-2,NA,CASTPLVFPNNYGYTF,TGTGCCAGCACCCCCCTGGTTTTTCCGAATAACTATGGCTACACCTTC
TRBD1,TRBV20-1,TRBJ1-2,once,CSAEAGTVLRYGYTF,TGCAGTGCCGAAGCAGGGACAGTTCTCCGCTATGGCTACACCTTC
NA,TRBV7-2,TRBJ1-2,many,CASSLSAGGYTF,TGTGCCAGCAGCTTATCAGCTGGAGGCTACACCTTC
NA,TRBV20-1,TRBJ2-3,many,CSAWDRRVDLDTQYF,TGCAGTGCTTGGGACCGACGGGTCGATCTAGATACGCAGTATTTT